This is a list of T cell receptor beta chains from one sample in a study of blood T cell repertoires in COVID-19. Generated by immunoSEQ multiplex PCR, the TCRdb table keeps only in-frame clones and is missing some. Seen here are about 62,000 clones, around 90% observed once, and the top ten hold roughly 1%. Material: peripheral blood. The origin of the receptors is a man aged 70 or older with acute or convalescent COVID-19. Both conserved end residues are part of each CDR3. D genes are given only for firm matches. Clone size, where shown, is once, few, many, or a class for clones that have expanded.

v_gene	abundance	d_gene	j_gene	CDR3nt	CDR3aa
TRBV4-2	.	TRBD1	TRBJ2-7	TGTGCCAGCAGTACCGACAGGGGACTCTACGAGCAGTACTTC	CASSTDRGLYEQYF
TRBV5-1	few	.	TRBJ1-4	TGCGCCAGCAGAGGCCAGGGCCCCGGTGAAAAACTGTTTTTT	CASRGQGPGEKLFF
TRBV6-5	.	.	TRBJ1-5	TGTGCCAGCACCGAGGGAAATCAGCCCCAGCATTTT	CASTEGNQPQHF
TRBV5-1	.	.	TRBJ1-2	TGCGCCAGCAGCCCCGGGGGGGGAGCAATTAACTATGGCTACACCTTC	CASSPGGGAINYGYTF
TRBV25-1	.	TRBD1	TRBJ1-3	TGTGCCAGCAGTCTGGCAGGGGGTGGTAACACCATATATTTT	CASSLAGGGNTIYF
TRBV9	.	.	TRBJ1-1	TGTGCCAGCAGCGTAGCTCCAGGGAACACTGAAGCTTTCTTT	CASSVAPGNTEAFF
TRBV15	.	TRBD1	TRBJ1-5	TGTGCCACCAGCAGTCAGGACAGGGGAGGATGGAATCAGCCCCAGCATTTT	CATSSQDRGGWNQPQHF
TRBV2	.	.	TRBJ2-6	TGTGCCAGCAGCCAAGGTCAGGGCGGTGGGGCCAACGTCCTGACTTTC	CASSQGQGGGANVLTF
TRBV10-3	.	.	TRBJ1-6	TGTGCCATCAGTGAACAGGGAAAGCTTTCACCCCTCCACTTT	CAISEQGKLSPLHF
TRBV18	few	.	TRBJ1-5	TGTGCCAGCTCACCAGTTGGCAGGGGCAATCAGCCCCAGCATTTT	CASSPVGRGNQPQHF
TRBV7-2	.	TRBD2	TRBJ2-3	TGTGCCAGCAGAAGATCTAGCGGGGGCGCAGATACGCAGTATTTT	CASRRSSGGADTQYF
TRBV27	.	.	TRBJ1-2	TGTGCCAGCAGTTTATCGGCAGGGAAATATGGCTACACCTTC	CASSLSAGKYGYTF
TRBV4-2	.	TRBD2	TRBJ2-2	TGTGCCAGCAGCCGCCAAGCCGGGACTAGCGGGAATAGCGGGGAGCTGTTTTTT	CASSRQAGTSGNSGELFF
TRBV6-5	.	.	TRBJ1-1	TGTGCCAGCAGCCGACAGGCGATGAACACTGAAGCTTTCTTT	CASSRQAMNTEAFF
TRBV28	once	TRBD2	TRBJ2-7	TGTGCCAGCAGTTTAGCGGGAGGGCCTCTTTACGAGCAGTACTTC	CASSLAGGPLYEQYF
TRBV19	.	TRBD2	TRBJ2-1	TGTGCCAGTAGCCCTAAGGTAGCGGGAGGTACTGATGAGCAGTTCTTC	CASSPKVAGGTDEQFF
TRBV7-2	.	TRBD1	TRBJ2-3	TGTGCCAGCAGTAAGGACAGGACAGATACGCAGTATTTT	CASSKDRTDTQYF
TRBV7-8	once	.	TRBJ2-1	TGTGCCAGCAGCTTACAGGGAAATCCTACGGGTGAGCAGTTCTTC	CASSLQGNPTGEQFF
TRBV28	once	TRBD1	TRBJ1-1	TGTGCCAGCCAGGGGGGCAGGGGTAACACTGAAGCTTTCTTT	CASQGGRGNTEAFF
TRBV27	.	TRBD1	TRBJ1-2	TGTGCCAGCAGCCGGACAGGGAAGGATGGCTACACCTTC	CASSRTGKDGYTF
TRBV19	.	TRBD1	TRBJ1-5	TGTGCCAGTAAGGGGACAGGGGAATATCAGCCCCAGCATTTT	CASKGTGEYQPQHF
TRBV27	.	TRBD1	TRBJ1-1	TGTGCCAGCGAGCAGGGGGCCGGTACTGAAGCTTTCTTT	CASEQGAGTEAFF
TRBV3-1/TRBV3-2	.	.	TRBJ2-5	TGTGCCAGCAGCCCTGACCCGGGGGAGACCCAGTACTTC	CASSPDPGETQYF
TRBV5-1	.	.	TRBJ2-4	TGCGCCAGCAGCTTAGGGGCCGGCAAAAACATTCAGTACTTC	CASSLGAGKNIQYF
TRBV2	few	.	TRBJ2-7	TGTGCCAGCAGCGAGGGGCCGGGACTTGGGCAGTACTTC	CASSEGPGLGQYF
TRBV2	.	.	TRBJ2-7	TGTGCCAGCAGGGAACGGGTGCTAACCTACGAGCAGTACTTC	CASRERVLTYEQYF
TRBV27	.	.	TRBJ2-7	TGTGCCAGCAGTTTATCGCGGGGTTCCTACGAGCAGTACTTC	CASSLSRGSYEQYF
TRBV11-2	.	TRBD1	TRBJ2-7	TGTGCCAGCAGCTTAGGCCCGAGACAGGGGTTGAAGCAGTACTTC	CASSLGPRQGLKQYF
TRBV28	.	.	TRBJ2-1	TGTGCCAGCATGGCGGGGCGGGGCTACAATGAGCAGTTCTTC	CASMAGRGYNEQFF
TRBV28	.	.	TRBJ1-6	TGTGCCAGCAAACTAACGACTGCCCGCACCAATAATTCACCCCTCCACTTT	CASKLTTARTNNSPLHF
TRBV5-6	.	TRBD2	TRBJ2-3	TGTGCCAGCAGCTACCGGACTAGCAATACGCAGTATTTT	CASSYRTSNTQYF
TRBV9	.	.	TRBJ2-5	TGTGCCAGCAGCGTAGGTCCAGCGGCCGGGGAGACCCAGTACTTC	CASSVGPAAGETQYF
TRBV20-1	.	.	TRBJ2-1	TGCAGTGCTAGAGAAGGGGCGGAGCAGTTCTTC	CSAREGAEQFF
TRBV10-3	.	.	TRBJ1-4	TGTGCCATCGGGGGAGGGGCGGAAAAACTGTTTTTT	CAIGGGAEKLFF
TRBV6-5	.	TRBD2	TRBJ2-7	TGTGCCAGCAGCCCGGGACTAGCGAGATTAGAGCAGTACTTC	CASSPGLARLEQYF
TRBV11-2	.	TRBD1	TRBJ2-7	TGTGCCAGCAGCTTAAAAAGGGGACAGGTAGGATACGAGCAGTACTTC	CASSLKRGQVGYEQYF
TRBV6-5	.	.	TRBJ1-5	TGTGCCAGCAGTCCAGGGATTGGAAATCAGCCCCAGCATTTT	CASSPGIGNQPQHF
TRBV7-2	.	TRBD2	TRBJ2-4	TGTGCCAGCAGCTTAGCGGGAGGGCCGGTTCAGTACTTC	CASSLAGGPVQYF
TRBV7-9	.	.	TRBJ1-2	TGTGCCAGCACGGCTGGTGGCTATATACGGCTAGGGGCTAACTATGGCTACACCTTC	CASTAGGYIRLGANYGYTF